This T cell receptor (beta chain) appears in the sequencing data of a study of response to subunit inactivated influenza vaccine. Study conclusions and caveats: Authors suggested few new T cells are recruited by each seasonal influenza vaccination.

Germline-derived CDR1 and CDR2 are DFQATT and SNEGSKA (reference sequence). Trimming cost V 6 bases and J 1 base, with 12 bases left between them. The CDR3 is 13 amino acids. TCRdb ran MiXCR on the RT-PCR reads and lists one entry per CDR3 protein. There are around 710,000 distinct CDR3 sequences in the sample; around 13% occur only once, and 5.5% to 7% lies in the top ten. A remark on this clonotype: What it binds is not known.

The sequencing used PBMCs from blood, collected less than 15 days before vaccination. This clonotype was sampled from a man aged 45-65 years who received an inactivated influenza vaccine. This rearrangement joins TRBV20-1 to TRBJ1-1; D not resolved. Written as DNA, the CDR3 is TGCAGTGCCCGCCGGGCGACGAACACTGAAGCTTTCTTT. Protein sequence: CSARRATNTEAFF.